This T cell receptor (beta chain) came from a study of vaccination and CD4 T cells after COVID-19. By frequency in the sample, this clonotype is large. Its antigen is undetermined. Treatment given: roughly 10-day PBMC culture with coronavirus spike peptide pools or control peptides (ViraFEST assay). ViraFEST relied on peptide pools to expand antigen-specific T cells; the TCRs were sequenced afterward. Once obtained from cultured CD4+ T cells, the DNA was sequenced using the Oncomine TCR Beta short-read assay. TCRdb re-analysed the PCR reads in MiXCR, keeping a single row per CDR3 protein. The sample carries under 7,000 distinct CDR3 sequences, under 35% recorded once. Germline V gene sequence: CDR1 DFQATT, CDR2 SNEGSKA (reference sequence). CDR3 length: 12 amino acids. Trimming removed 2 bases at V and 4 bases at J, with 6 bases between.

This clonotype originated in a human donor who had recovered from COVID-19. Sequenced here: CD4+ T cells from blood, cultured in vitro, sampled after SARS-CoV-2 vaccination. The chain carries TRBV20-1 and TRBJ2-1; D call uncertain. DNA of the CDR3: TGCAGTGCTAGACCCATATACAATGAGCAGTTCTTC. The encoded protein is CSARPIYNEQFF.